The T cell receptor (beta chain) described here comes from a study of T cells after yellow fever vaccination. This clonotype was detected many times. This CDR3 is built from 17 residues. CDR1 is DFQATT and CDR2 is SNEGSKA in the germline V gene (reference sequence). V lost 1 base, J lost 1 base, and 19 bases lay in between. Via MiXCR, TCRdb re-called the 5' RACE reads, giving one row per CDR3 protein. The sample records under 5,000 distinct CDR3 sequences, around 3.5% being singletons. The source is a man younger than 40 who received the YFV17D yellow fever vaccine. Sequencing was performed on PBMCs, either bulk or a sorted T-cell subset (CD4+, CD8+, memory, or dextramer-sorted; not recorded which), taken 15 days after the yellow fever booster vaccination. The chain carries TRBV20-1 and TRBJ1-1, with D perhaps TRBD1 (5 bases). CDR3 in amino acids: CSARAGVGRGQNTEAFF. Written as DNA, the CDR3 is TGCAGTGCTAGAGCAGGAGTCGGCCGGGGCCAGAACACTGAAGCTTTCTTT.